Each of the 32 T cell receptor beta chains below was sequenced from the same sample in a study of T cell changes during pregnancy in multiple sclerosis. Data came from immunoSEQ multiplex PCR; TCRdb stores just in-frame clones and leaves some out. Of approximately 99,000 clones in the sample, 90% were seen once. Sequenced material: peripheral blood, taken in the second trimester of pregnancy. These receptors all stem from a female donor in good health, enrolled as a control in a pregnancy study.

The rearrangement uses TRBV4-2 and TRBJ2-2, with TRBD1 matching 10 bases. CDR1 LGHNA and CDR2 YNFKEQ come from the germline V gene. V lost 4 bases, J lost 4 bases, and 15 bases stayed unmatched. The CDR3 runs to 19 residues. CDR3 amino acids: CASSLRRLGTGAFTGELFF. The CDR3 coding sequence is TGTGCCAGCAGCCTAAGACGACTCGGGACAGGGGCTTTCACCGGGGAGCTGTTTTTT.

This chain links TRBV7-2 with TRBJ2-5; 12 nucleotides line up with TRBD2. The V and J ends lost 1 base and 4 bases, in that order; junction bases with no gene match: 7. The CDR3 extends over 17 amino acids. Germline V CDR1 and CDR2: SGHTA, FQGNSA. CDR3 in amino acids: CASSLVASGGVGETQYF. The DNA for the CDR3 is TGTGCCAGCAGCTTAGTCGCTAGCGGGGGGGTTGGAGAGACCCAGTACTTC.

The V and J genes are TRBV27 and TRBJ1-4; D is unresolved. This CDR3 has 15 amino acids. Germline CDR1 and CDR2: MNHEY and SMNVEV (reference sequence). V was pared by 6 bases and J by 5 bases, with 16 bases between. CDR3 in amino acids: CASSPTRLRNEKLFF. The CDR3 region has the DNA TGTGCCAGCAGCCCCACCCGTCTCAGGAATGAAAAACTGTTTTTT.

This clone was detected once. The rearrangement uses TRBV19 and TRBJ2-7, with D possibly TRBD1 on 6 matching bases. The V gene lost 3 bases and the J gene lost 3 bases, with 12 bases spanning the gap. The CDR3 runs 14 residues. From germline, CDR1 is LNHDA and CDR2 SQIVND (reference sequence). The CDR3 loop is CASSIDRNHYEQYF. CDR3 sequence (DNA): TGTGCCAGTAGTATTGACAGGAACCACTACGAGCAGTACTTC.

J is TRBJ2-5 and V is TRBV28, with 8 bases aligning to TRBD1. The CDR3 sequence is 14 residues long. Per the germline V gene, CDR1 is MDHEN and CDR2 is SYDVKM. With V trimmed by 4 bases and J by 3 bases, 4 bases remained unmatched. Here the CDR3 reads CASSSPTGEETQYF. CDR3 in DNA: TGTGCCAGCAGTTCGCCGACAGGGGAAGAGACCCAGTACTTC. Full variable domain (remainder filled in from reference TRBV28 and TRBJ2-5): DVKVTQSSRYLVKRTGEKVFLECVQDMDHENMFWYRQDPGLGLRLIYFSYDVKMKEKGDIPEGYSVSREKKERFSLILESASTNQTSMYLCASSSPTGEETQYFGPGTRLLVL.

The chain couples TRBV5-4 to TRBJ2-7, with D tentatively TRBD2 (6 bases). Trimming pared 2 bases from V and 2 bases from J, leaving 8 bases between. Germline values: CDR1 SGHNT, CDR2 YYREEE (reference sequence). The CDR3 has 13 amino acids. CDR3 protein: CASSLGGTYEQYF. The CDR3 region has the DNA TGTGCCAGCAGCTTAGGCGGGACCTACGAGCAGTACTTC.

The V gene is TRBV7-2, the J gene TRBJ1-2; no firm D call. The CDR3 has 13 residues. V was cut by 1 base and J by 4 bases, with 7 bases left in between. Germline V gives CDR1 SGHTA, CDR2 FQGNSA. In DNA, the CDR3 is TGTGCCAGCAGCTTAGTCTCGGGCTATGGCTACACCTTC. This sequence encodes CASSLVSGYGYTF.

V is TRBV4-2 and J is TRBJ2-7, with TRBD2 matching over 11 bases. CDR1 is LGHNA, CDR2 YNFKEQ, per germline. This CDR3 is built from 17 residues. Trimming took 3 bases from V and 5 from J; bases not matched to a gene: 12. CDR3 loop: CASSHVIVAGGTNEQYF. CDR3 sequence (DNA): TGTGCCAGCAGCCACGTAATTGTAGCGGGGGGGACCAACGAGCAGTACTTC.

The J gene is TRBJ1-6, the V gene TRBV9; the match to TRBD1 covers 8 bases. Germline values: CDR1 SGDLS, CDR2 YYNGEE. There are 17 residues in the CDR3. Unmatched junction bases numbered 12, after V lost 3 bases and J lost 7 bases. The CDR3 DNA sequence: TGTGCCAGCAGCGCGACATCTCAGGGGGCGGAAAATTCACCCCTCCACTTT. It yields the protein CASSATSQGAENSPLHF.

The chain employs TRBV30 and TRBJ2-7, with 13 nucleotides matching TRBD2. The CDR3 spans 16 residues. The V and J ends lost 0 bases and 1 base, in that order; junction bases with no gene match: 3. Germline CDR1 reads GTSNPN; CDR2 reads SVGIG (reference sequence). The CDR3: CAWSVGLAGISYEQYF. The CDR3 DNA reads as TGTGCCTGGAGTGTGGGACTAGCGGGAATATCCTACGAGCAGTACTTC. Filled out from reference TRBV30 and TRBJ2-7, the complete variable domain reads SQTIHQWPATLVQPVGSPLSLECTVEGTSNPNLYWYRQAAGRGLQLLFYSVGIGQISSEVPQNLSASRPQDRQFILSSKKLLLSDSGFYLCAWSVGLAGISYEQYFGPGTRLTVT.

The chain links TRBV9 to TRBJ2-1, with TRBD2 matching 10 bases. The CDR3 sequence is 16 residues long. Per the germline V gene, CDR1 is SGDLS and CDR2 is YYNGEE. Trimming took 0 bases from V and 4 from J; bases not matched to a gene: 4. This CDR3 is CASSVDPAGGYNEQFF. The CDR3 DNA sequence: TGTGCCAGCAGCGTAGATCCAGCGGGGGGGTACAATGAGCAGTTCTTC. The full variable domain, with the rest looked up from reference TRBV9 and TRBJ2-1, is DSGVTQTPKHLITATGQRVTLRCSPRSGDLSVYWYQQSLDQGLQFLIQYYNGEERAKGNILERFSAQQFPDLHSELNLSSLELGDSALYFCASSVDPAGGYNEQFFGPGTRLTVL.

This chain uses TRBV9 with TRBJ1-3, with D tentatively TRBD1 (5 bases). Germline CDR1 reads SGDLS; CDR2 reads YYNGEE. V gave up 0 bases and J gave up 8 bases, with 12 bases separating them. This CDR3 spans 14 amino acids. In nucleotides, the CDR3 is TGTGCCAGCAGCGTAGCTTTGGGGGGGGACACCATATATTTT. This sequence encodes CASSVALGGDTIYF.

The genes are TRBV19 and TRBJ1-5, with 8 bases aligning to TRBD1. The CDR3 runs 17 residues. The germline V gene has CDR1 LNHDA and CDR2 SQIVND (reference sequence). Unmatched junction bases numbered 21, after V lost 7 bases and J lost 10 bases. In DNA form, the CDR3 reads TGTGCCAGTACCAGGGCAGGGGGGCAGGGGGCGAGGGGACCCCAGCATTTT. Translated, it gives CASTRAGGQGARGPQHF.

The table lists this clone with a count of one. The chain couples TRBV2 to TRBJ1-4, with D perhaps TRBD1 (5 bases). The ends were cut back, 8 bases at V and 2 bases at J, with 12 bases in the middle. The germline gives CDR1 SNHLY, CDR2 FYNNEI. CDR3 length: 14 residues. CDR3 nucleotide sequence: TGTGCCAGCCAAAGGGCAGGGACTAATGAAAAACTGTTTTTT. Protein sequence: CASQRAGTNEKLFF.

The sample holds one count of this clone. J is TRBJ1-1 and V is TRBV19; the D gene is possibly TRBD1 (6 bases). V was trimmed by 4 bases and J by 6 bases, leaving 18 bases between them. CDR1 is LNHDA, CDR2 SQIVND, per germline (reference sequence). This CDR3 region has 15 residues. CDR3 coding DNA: TGTGCCAGTAGTACAAGACAGGTCACTGCAGCTGAAGCTTTCTTT. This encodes CASSTRQVTAAEAFF.

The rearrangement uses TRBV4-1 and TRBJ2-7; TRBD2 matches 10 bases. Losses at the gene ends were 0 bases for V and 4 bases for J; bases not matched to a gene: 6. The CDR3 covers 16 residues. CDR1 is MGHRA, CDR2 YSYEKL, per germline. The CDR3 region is CASSQDTSGIVYEQYF. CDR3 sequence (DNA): TGCGCCAGCAGCCAAGATACTAGCGGGATAGTATACGAGCAGTACTTC.

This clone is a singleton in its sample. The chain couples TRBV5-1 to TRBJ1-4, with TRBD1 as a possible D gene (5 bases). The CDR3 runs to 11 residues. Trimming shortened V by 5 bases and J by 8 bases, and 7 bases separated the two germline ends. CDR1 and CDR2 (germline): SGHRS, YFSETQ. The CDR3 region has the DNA TGCGCCAGCAGTGGGGCAGAAAAACTGTTTTTT. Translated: CASSGAEKLFF.

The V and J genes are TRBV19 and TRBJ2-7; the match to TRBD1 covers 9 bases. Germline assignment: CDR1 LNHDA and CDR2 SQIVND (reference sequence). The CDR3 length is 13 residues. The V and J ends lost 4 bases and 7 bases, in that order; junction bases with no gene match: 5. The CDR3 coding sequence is TGTGCCAGTAGTAGGGACAGGGCGAAGGAGCAGTACTTC. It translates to CASSRDRAKEQYF.

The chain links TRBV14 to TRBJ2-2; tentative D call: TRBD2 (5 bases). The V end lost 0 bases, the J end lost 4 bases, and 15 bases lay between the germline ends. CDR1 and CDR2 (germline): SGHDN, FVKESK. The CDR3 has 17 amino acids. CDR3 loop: CASSQERRTTLTGELFF. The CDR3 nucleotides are TGTGCCAGCAGCCAAGAAAGGAGGACGACTCTCACCGGGGAGCTGTTTTTT.

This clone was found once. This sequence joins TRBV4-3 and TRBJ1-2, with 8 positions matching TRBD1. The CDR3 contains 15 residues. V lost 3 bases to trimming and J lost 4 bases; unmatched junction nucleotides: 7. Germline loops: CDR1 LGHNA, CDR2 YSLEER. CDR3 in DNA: TGCGCCAGCAGCCAGGGGTCAGGGGGCTTCTATGGCTACACCTTC. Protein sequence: CASSQGSGGFYGYTF.

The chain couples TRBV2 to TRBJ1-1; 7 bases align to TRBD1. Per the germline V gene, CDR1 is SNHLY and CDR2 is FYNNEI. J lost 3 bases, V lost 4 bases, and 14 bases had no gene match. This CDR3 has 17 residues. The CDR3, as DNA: TGTGCCAGCAGTGTCGAGGGGGCTAGGGTATCGGACACTGAAGCTTTCTTT. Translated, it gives CASSVEGARVSDTEAFF.

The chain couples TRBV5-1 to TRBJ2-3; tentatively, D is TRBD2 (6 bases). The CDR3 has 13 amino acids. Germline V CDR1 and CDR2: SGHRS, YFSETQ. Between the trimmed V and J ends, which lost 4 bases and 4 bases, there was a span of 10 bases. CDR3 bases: TGCGCCAGCAGCCCCACTAGCCCAGATACGCAGTATTTT. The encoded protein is CASSPTSPDTQYF.

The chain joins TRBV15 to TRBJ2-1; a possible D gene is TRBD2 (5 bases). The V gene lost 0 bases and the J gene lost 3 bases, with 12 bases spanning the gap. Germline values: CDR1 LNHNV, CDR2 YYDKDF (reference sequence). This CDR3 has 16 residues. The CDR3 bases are TGTGCCACCAGCAGAGATAAAGGACTCGTCTACAATGAGCAGTTCTTC. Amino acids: CATSRDKGLVYNEQFF.

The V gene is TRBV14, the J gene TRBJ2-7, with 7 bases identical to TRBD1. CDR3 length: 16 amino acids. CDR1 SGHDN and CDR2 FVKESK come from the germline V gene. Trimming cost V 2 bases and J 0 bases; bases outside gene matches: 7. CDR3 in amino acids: CASSQLTWDSSYEQYF. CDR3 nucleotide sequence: TGTGCCAGCAGCCAATTAACCTGGGACAGCTCCTACGAGCAGTACTTC.

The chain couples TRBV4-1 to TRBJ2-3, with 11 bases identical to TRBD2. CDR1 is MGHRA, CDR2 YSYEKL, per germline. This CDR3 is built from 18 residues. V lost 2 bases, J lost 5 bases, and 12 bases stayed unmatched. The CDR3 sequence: CASSQRSSIAGGGDTQYF. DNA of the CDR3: TGCGCCAGCAGCCAACGATCGTCTATAGCGGGGGGGGGAGATACGCAGTATTTT.

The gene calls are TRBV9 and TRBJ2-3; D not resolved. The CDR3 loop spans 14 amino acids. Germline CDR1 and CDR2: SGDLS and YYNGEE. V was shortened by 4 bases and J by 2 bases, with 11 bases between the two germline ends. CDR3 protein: CASSLPRITDTQYF. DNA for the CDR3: TGTGCCAGCAGCCTCCCTAGGATCACAGATACGCAGTATTTT.

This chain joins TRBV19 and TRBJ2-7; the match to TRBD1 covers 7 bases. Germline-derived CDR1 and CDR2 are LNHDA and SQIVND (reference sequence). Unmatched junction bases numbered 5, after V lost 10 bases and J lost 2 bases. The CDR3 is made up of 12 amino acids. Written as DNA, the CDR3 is TGTGCCACCTGGGACAGCCCCTACGAGCAGTACTTC. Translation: CATWDSPYEQYF. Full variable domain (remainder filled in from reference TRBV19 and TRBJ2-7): DGGITQSPKYLFRKEGQNVTLSCEQNLNHDAMYWYRQDPGQGLRLIYYSQIVNDFQKGDIAEGYSVSREKKESFPLTVTSAQKNPTAFYLCATWDSPYEQYFGPGTRLTVT.

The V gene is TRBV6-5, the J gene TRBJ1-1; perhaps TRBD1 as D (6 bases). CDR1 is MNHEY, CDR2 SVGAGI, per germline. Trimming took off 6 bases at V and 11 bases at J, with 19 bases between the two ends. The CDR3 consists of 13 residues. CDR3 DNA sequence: TGTGCCAGCAGCCTCCACACAGGGATGATGGCTTTCTTT. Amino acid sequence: CASSLHTGMMAFF.

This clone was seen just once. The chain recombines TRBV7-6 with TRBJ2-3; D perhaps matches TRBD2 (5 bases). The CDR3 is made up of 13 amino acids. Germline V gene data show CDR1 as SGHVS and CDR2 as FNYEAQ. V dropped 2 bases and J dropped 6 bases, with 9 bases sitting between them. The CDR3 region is CASSLSRGDTQYF. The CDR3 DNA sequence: TGTGCCAGCAGCTTATCTCGGGGTGATACGCAGTATTTT.

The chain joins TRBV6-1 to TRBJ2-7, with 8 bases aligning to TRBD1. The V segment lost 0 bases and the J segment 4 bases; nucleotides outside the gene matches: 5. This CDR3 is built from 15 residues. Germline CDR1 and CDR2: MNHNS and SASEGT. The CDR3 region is CASSEAGQGFYEQYF. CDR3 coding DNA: TGTGCCAGCAGTGAAGCAGGACAGGGATTTTACGAGCAGTACTTC.

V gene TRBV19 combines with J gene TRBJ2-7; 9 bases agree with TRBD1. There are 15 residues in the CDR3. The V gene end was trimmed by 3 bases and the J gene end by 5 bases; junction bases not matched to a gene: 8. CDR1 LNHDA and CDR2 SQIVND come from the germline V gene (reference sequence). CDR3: CASSIQGQGFNEQYF. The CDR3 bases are TGTGCCAGTAGTATTCAGGGACAGGGTTTCAACGAGCAGTACTTC.

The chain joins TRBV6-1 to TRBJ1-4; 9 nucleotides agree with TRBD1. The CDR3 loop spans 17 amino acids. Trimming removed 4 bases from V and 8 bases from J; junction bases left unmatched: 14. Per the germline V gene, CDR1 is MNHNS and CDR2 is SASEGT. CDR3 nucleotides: TGTGCCAGCAGTGTGCCGGTGACAGGGGGTCGAAAGGAAAAACTGTTTTTT. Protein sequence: CASSVPVTGGRKEKLFF.